Described below is a single T cell receptor (beta chain) sequence and its context. The CDR3 extends over 13 amino acids. The germline V and J ends were trimmed by 6 bases and 3 bases, with 9 bases remaining between them. CDR1 and CDR2 (germline): MGHDK, SYGVNS. These data are taken from a study of blood T cell repertoires in COVID-19. Measured with immunoSEQ multiplex PCR; TCRdb has only the in-frame clones, and not every one. The sample shows around 700,000 clones, 90% of them seen only once. The source material was peripheral blood. This chain uses TRBV25-1 with TRBJ1-5; possibly TRBD1 for D (5 bases). The receptor was isolated from a woman aged 18-29 years with acute or convalescent COVID-19. The CDR3 DNA reads as TGTGCCAGCAGGGCAGGGCACAATCAGCCCCAGCATTTT. Translation: CASRAGHNQPQHF.